Detailed here is one T cell receptor beta chain. The germline CDR1 and CDR2 sequences are SGHAT and FQDESV (reference sequence). CDR3 length: 15 amino acids. Between the trimmed V and J ends, which lost 5 bases and 0 bases, there was a span of 13 bases. Authors' analysis steps: Amplification from reference gene primers served as the basis for estimated nucleated cell counts. Generated by immunoSEQ multiplex PCR, the TCRdb table keeps only in-frame clones and is missing some. That table supplies the V and J calls and clone size; D and trimming were determined from the DNA. The sample holds about 39,000 clones, 85% seen once. These data originate in a study of blood T cell repertoires in COVID-19. Study-level information: In each case, the material was cDNA or gDNA derived from T cells, B-cell-depleted T cells, or PBMCs.

This clonotype was obtained from a man in his fifties or sixties with acute or convalescent COVID-19. The source material was peripheral blood. The gene calls are TRBV11-1 and TRBJ1-2; D call uncertain. CDR3 amino acids: CASSPAGSSNYGYTF. The CDR3 DNA sequence: TGTGCCAGCAGCCCAGCGGGCTCATCTAACTATGGCTACACCTTC.